This paragraph reports one T cell receptor (beta chain). Its antigen remains unknown. This record belongs to a study of cytomegalovirus exposure and HLA in healthy donors. Findings and caveats of the study: Sequencing likely generated an artifact that appeared as a cluster of highly shared sequence variants. The HLA-A and HLA-B alleles of most subjects were reportedly predicted accurately from TCR beta sequences.

V shed 0 bases and J shed 10 bases, with 12 bases lying between them. Germline V gene sequence: CDR1 LGHNA, CDR2 YSLEER. The CDR3 length is 14 residues. Donors consisted of healthy bone marrow donors. Donors were nominally healthy when sampled, though unrecorded immune exposures were likely. This PCR relied on a set of 60 Vbeta primers and 13 Jbeta primers. Method: immunoSEQ multiplex PCR; TCRdb's copy keeps in-frame clones and lacks some. This sample has over 150,000 clones, with about 82% found just once. The rearrangement links TRBV4-3 to TRBJ1-4; unclear D gene. Sequencing used PBMCs. This TCR was recovered from a woman in her forties or fifties in good health and CMV-seropositive. The CDR3 reads CASSQDSVEGKLFF. The CDR3 DNA follows: TGCGCCAGCAGCCAAGATTCGGTCGAGGGAAAACTGTTTTTT.